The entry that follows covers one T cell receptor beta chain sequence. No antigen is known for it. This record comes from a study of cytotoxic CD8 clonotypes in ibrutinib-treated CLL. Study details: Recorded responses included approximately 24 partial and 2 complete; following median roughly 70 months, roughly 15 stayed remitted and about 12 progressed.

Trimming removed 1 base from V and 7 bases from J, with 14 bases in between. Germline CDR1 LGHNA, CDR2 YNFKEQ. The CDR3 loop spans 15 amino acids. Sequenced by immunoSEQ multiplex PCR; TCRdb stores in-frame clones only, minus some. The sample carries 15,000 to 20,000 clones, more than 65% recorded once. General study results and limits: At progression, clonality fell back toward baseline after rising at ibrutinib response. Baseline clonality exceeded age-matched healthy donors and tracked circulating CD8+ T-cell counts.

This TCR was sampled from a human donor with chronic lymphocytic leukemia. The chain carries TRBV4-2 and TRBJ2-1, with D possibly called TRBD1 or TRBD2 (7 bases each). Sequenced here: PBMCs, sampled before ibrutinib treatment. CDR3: CASSQGGRGGNEQFF. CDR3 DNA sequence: TGTGCCAGCAGCCAAGGGGGCAGGGGGGGGAATGAGCAGTTCTTC.